The entry below gives a single T cell receptor beta chain sequence along with its context. The antigen is not known. This CDR3 has 14 amino acids. In germline, CDR1 is SGHRS, CDR2 YFSETQ. Trimming took off 4 bases at V and 3 bases at J, with 13 bases between the two ends. The sample originates from a study of beta chain features in type 1 diabetes. The investigators reverse transcribed all of the isolated RNA, so they sequenced expressed TCRB transcripts. Some clones are missing from TCRdb's copy, which holds only in-frame ones; the method was immunoSEQ multiplex PCR. The profile covers tens of thousands of clones, with roughly 63% appearing a single time and over 0.25% taken by the ten largest. Study results and limitations: Moderate yet significant TCRB CDR3 shortening was seen in Type 1 diabetes patients in all four CD4+ subsets.

The specimen sequenced was stem cell memory CD4+ T cells from blood. The sequence derives from a woman in her twenties or thirties with type 1 diabetes. The V call is TRBV5-1, the J call TRBJ2-5, with D maybe TRBD1 (7 bases). The CDR3 here is CASSKDRREETQYF. For the CDR3, the DNA is TGCGCCAGCAGCAAGGACAGGAGGGAAGAGACCCAGTACTTC.